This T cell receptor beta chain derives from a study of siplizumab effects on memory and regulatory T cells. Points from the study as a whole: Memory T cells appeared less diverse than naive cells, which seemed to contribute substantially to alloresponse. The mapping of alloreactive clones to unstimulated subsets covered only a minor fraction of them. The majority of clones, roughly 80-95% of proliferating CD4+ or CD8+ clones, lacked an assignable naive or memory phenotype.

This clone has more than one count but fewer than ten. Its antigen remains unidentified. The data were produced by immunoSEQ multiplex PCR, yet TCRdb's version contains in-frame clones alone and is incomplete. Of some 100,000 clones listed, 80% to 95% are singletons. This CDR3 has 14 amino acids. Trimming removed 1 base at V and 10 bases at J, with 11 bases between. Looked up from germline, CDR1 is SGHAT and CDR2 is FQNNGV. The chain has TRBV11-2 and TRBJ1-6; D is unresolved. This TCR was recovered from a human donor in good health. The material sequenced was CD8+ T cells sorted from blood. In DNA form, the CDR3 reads TGTGCCAGCAGCTTAGGGACCCAAGGGTCACCCCTCCACTTT. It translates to CASSLGTQGSPLHF.